This is a list of T cell receptor beta chains from one sample in a study of T-cell memory formation after mild COVID-19. TCRdb fed the 5' RACE reads into MiXCR, producing one record per CDR3 protein. In the table there are about 180,000 distinct CDR3 sequences, 15% to 20% of which are singletons. The sequencing input was PBMCs or a T cell subset sorted from them (not recorded which). The receptors derive from a man aged 18 to 29 who had mild COVID-19 (a few samples of this study predate the infection). Cell type and time point are not known. CDR3s include the opening cysteine and the closing phenylalanine or tryptophan. The D gene is left open where the match is weak. Rows may omit the clone size; those that give it use once, few, many or a size class.

v_gene	d_gene	j_gene	abundance	CDR3aa	CDR3nt
TRBV10-3	TRBD1	TRBJ1-4	.	CAISGETGSGGKLFF	TGTGCCATCAGTGGGGAGACAGGGAGCGGGGGAAAACTGTTTTTT
TRBV20-1	TRBD1	TRBJ2-7	.	CSARDQGQGTYEQYF	TGCAGTGCTAGAGATCAGGGACAGGGGACCTACGAGCAGTACTTC
TRBV20-1	.	TRBJ1-2	.	CSARSHGEYNYGYTF	TGCAGTGCTAGGTCCCATGGGGAATATAACTATGGCTACACCTTC
TRBV5-1	TRBD2	TRBJ2-1	.	CASSGSGGQGDEQFF	TGCGCCAGCAGCGGCAGCGGGGGGCAAGGTGATGAGCAGTTCTTC
TRBV4-2	.	TRBJ1-1	few	CASSQESGGGNTEAFF	TGTGCCAGCAGCCAAGAAAGTGGGGGAGGGAACACTGAAGCTTTCTTT
TRBV11-1	TRBD1	TRBJ1-4	few	CASSTRQGGEKLFF	TGTGCCAGCAGCACCCGACAGGGCGGAGAAAAACTGTTTTTT
TRBV6-1	.	TRBJ1-1	.	CASSPIRTNTEAFF	TGTGCCAGCAGCCCAATCAGGACGAACACTGAAGCTTTCTTT
TRBV24-1	TRBD2	TRBJ2-1	few	CATSGGGADEQFF	TGTGCCACCAGTGGCGGGGGGGCGGATGAGCAGTTCTTC
TRBV18	.	TRBJ1-1	.	CASSPTQFMNTEAFF	TGTGCCAGCTCACCAACACAGTTCATGAACACTGAAGCTTTCTTT
TRBV21-1	.	TRBJ2-1	few	CATPSGDPYNEQFF	TGTGCCACTCCTAGCGGGGACCCCTACAATGAGCAGTTCTTC
TRBV4-3	.	TRBJ2-3	.	CASSHGLADTQYF	TGCGCCAGCAGCCACGGGCTAGCTGATACGCAGTATTTT
TRBV7-4	.	TRBJ2-3	.	CAGRREGGGF	TGTGCCGGAAGAAGAGAGGGCGGTGGTTTT
TRBV12-3/TRBV12-4	TRBD2	TRBJ2-2	.	CASSTPAGGRSGELFF	TGTGCCAGCAGTACTCCCGCGGGGGGGCGAAGCGGGGAGCTGTTTTTT
TRBV5-1	TRBD2	TRBJ2-1	.	CASSWTSRSYNEQFF	TGCGCCAGCAGCTGGACTAGTAGGTCCTACAATGAGCAGTTCTTC